One and the same sample provided the 29 T cell receptor beta chains below, sequenced in a study of T cells in Graves' hyperthyroidism and ophthalmopathy. RNA transcripts served as the template for amplifying TCR beta CDR3 regions. An initial round of RT-PCR targeting the TCR CDR3 relied on the HTBI primer set. TCRdb analysed the multiplex PCR reads with MiXCR anew, one entry per CDR3 protein. The sample holds about 580,000 distinct CDR3 sequences, approximately 15% seen once. The sequenced material came from blood. These receptors were collected from a woman in her thirties with Graves' hyperthyroidism that later progressed to Graves' ophthalmopathy.

The chain recombines TRBV19 with TRBJ2-3; D is unresolved. Germline V gene sequence: CDR1 LNHDA, CDR2 SQIVND (reference sequence). The V end lost 6 bases, the J end lost 7 bases, and 8 bases lay between the germline ends. This CDR3 is 11 amino acids long. The CDR3 loop is CASSLQYTQYF. The CDR3 DNA follows: TGTGCCAGTAGCCTTCAGTATACGCAGTATTTT.

This clonotype came up many times. The rearrangement uses TRBV12-3 or TRBV12-4 and TRBJ2-1; weak D call: TRBD2 (5 bases). V was pared by 3 bases and J by 1 base, with 10 bases between. This CDR3 has 15 amino acids. DNA for the CDR3: TGTGCCAGCAGTTTGGGAGCGGAATCCTACAATGAGCAGTTCTTC. The encoded protein is CASSLGAESYNEQFF.

This clonotype came up a few times. The chain couples TRBV4-1 to TRBJ1-1; TRBD1 aligns across 7 bases. V was pared by 1 base and J by 3 bases, with 2 bases of the junction left unmatched. The CDR3 has 14 residues. Germline V CDR1 and CDR2: MGHRA, YSYEKL. In DNA form, the CDR3 reads TGCGCCAGCAGCCAAGTTACAGGGGACACTGAAGCTTTCTTT. This encodes CASSQVTGDTEAFF.

This clonotype came up many times. The chain carries TRBV27 and TRBJ2-2; D unclear. The length of the CDR3 is 13 residues. Trimming pared 2 bases from V and 2 bases from J, leaving 3 bases between. CDR1 and CDR2 (germline): MNHEY, SMNVEV (reference sequence). For the CDR3, the DNA is TGTGCCAGCAGTTTACCTAACACCGGGGAGCTGTTTTTT. It translates to CASSLPNTGELFF.

In its sample, this clonotype was seen many times. This rearrangement joins TRBV29-1 to TRBJ2-5; D is tentatively TRBD1 or TRBD2 (6 bases each). The V and J ends lost 6 bases and 1 base respectively, with 15 bases between them. CDR1 is SQVTM and CDR2 is ANQGSEA in the germline V gene. This CDR3 is 14 amino acids long. DNA of the CDR3: TGCAGCGTCCAGAAGGGGGGCAGCCAAGAGACCCAGTACTTC. This codes for CSVQKGGSQETQYF.

This clonotype has a count of ten or more. The chain is built from TRBV7-2 and TRBJ2-6, with 12 positions matching TRBD2. This CDR3 has 17 amino acids. Losses at the gene ends were 3 bases for V and 0 bases for J; bases not matched to a gene: 0. Germline lookup yields CDR1 SGHTA and CDR2 FQGNSA. The CDR3 DNA reads as TGTGCCAGCAGCTTGACTAGCGGGAGCTCTGGGGCCAACGTCCTGACTTTC. It yields the protein CASSLTSGSSGANVLTF.

This clonotype was detected ten times or more. The chain recombines TRBV6-2 or TRBV6-3 with TRBJ2-7, with TRBD2 identical over 14 bases. The CDR3 covers 15 residues. Germline CDR1 and CDR2: MNHEY and SVGEGT. With V trimmed by 7 bases and J by 3 bases, 5 bases remained unmatched. The CDR3 DNA reads TGTGCCAGCACATGGACTAGCGGGAGGAACTACGAGCAGTACTTC. Translating gives CASTWTSGRNYEQYF.

The table lists this clonotype with many counts. CDR3 nucleotide sequence: TGCAGTGCCAACCCCGGCCAGGGGGCATCAGATACGCAGTATTTT. Translated: CSANPGQGASDTQYF. This sequence joins TRBV20-1 and TRBJ2-3; TRBD1 matches at 8 bases. The CDR3 runs to 15 residues. Germline V gives CDR1 DFQATT, CDR2 SNEGSKA (reference sequence). The V segment lost 6 bases and the J segment 4 bases; nucleotides outside the gene matches: 12.

This clonotype was detected many times. The chain has TRBV14 and TRBJ2-7; tentatively, D is TRBD1 (5 bases). CDR3 size: 12 residues. Germline CDR1 is SGHDN and CDR2 is FVKESK. V was clipped by 2 bases and J by 6 bases, with 8 bases between them. The CDR3 sequence is CASSQQGLEQYF. Written as DNA, the CDR3 is TGTGCCAGCAGCCAACAGGGTCTCGAGCAGTACTTC.

This clonotype was recorded a few times. The chain uses TRBV9 and TRBJ2-1; 7 bases fit TRBD2. CDR1 and CDR2 (germline): SGDLS, YYNGEE. The CDR3 extends over 15 amino acids. V was pared by 3 bases and J by 0 bases, with 3 bases of the junction left unmatched. CDR3 DNA sequence: TGTGCCAGCAGCGCTAGCGGAGTCTCCTACAATGAGCAGTTCTTC. Its protein is CASSASGVSYNEQFF.

This clonotype was detected many times. The chain links TRBV2 to TRBJ2-5, with D uncertain. CDR3 length: 11 amino acids. Germline V gene sequence: CDR1 SNHLY, CDR2 FYNNEI. V was trimmed by 6 bases and J by 3 bases, leaving 5 bases between them. CDR3 sequence: CASSAEETQYF. The CDR3, as DNA: TGTGCCAGCAGCGCAGAAGAGACCCAGTACTTC. The variable domain in full, with the rest retrieved from reference TRBV2 and TRBJ2-5, is EPEVTQTPSHQVTQMGQEVILRCVPISNHLYFYWYRQILGQKVEFLVSFYNNEISEKSEIFDDQFSVERPDGSNFTLKIRSTKLEDSAMYFCASSAEETQYFGPGTRLLVL.

For this clonotype: This could be a read error, since a much larger clone is one nucleotide away. It is likely a read error, because the conserved phenylalanine at the end of the CDR3 is missing. The chain joins TRBV5-8 to TRBJ1-1; D gene ambiguous. The V end was cut by 7 bases, the J end by 4 bases, with 8 bases between. The CDR3 covers 11 residues. Germline assignment: CDR1 SGHTS and CDR2 YDEGEE. DNA for the CDR3: TGTGCCAGCCCCAGAGGCACTGAAGCTTTCTGT. Protein sequence: CASPRGTEAFC.

In its sample, this clonotype was seen many times. The V call is TRBV10-3, the J call TRBJ2-3; 9 bases align to TRBD1. Trimming removed 4 bases from V and 3 bases from J; junction bases left unmatched: 5. The germline V gene encodes CDR1 ENHRY and CDR2 SYGVKD. This CDR3 is built from 15 residues. The DNA for the CDR3 is TGTGCCATCAGTGTGGGGACAGGGTTGACAGATACGCAGTATTTT. Its translation is CAISVGTGLTDTQYF.

This chain links TRBV19 with TRBJ1-1, with a possible D match to TRBD1 (5 bases). CDR1 and CDR2 from the germline V gene are LNHDA and SQIVND (reference sequence). The CDR3 consists of 14 residues. The ends were cut back, 3 bases at V and 4 bases at J, with 12 bases in the middle. The CDR3 reads CASSISGGLTEAFF. The CDR3 nucleotides are TGTGCCAGTAGTATCTCCGGGGGACTCACTGAAGCTTTCTTT.

This clonotype was found many times. The V call is TRBV6-5, the J call TRBJ2-5; D unresolved. Trimming removed 0 bases at V and 5 bases at J, with 10 bases between. CDR3 size: 14 residues. Germline V lookup: CDR1 MNHEY, CDR2 SVGAGI. The DNA of the CDR3 is TGTGCCAGCAGTTACTCGCCAGGTAGCGAGACCCAGTACTTC. This gives the protein CASSYSPGSETQYF.

The table lists this clonotype with many counts. This sequence joins TRBV10-3 and TRBJ1-2; no clear D gene. V gave up 2 bases and J gave up 3 bases, with 13 bases separating them. CDR1 is ENHRY and CDR2 is SYGVKD in the germline V gene. This CDR3 region has 15 residues. The CDR3 sequence: CAISEGDGRYYGYTF. The CDR3 nucleotides read TGTGCCATCAGTGAGGGCGACGGCCGCTACTATGGCTACACCTTC.

This clonotype was observed many times. This CDR3 is CASIQHTTYSNQPQHF. CDR3 DNA sequence: TGTGCCAGCATACAACACACGACCTATAGCAATCAGCCCCAGCATTTT. This sequence joins TRBV28 and TRBJ1-5; no firm D call. The V end was cut by 7 bases, the J end by 0 bases, with 16 bases between. Germline lookup yields CDR1 MDHEN and CDR2 SYDVKM. This CDR3 is 16 amino acids long.

A few counts support this clonotype. The chain uses TRBV19 and TRBJ2-5, with D possibly TRBD1 on 5 matching bases. Germline CDR1 reads LNHDA; CDR2 reads SQIVND (reference sequence). This CDR3 is 14 amino acids long. V shed 5 bases and J shed 1 base, with 11 bases lying between them. The CDR3 nucleotides read TGTGCCAGTAGTGGGCTGGGGCCCCAAGAGACCCAGTACTTC. This codes for CASSGLGPQETQYF.

This clonotype has only a few counts. Its ends do not fully match the called genes, so a read error is possible. This rearrangement joins TRBV9 to TRBJ2-3, with D unclear. The length of the CDR3 is 11 residues. Germline V gives CDR1 SGDLS, CDR2 YYNGEE. CDR3 in amino acids: CASSATDAQYF. The CDR3 nucleotides read TGTGCCAGCAGCGCCACAGATGCGCAGTATTTT.

This clonotype was observed at least ten times. J is TRBJ2-7 and V is TRBV19, with 8 bases matching TRBD1. J lost 3 bases, V lost 5 bases, and 9 bases had no gene match. CDR3 length equals 15 residues. Per germline, CDR1 LNHDA and CDR2 SQIVND (reference sequence). In DNA, the CDR3 is TGTGCCAGTAGTCTCTTTGGGGACAGGAGCTACGAGCAGTACTTC. Translated, it gives CASSLFGDRSYEQYF. Combining the CDR3 with reference TRBV19 and TRBJ2-7 gives the whole variable domain DGGITQSPKYLFRKEGQNVTLSCEQNLNHDAMYWYRQDPGQGLRLIYYSQIVNDFQKGDIAEGYSVSREKKESFPLTVTSAQKNPTAFYLCASSLFGDRSYEQYFGPGTRLTVT.

This clonotype appeared a few times. Since a much larger clone is just one base distant, this may be a read error. The chain joins TRBV7-2 to TRBJ1-1, with D possibly matching TRBD1 (5 bases). The germline gives CDR1 SGHTA, CDR2 FQGNSA. This CDR3 comprises 13 residues. The V gene lost 6 bases and the J gene lost 6 bases, with 14 bases spanning the gap. CDR3 amino acids: CASRPPGVAEAFF. CDR3 nucleotide sequence: TGTGCCAGCAGACCCCCGGGGGTGGCTGAAGCTTTCTTT.

In its sample, this clonotype was seen a few times. The CDR3, as DNA: TGTGCCTGGAGTAAGGGGAACCCCGGCAACAAAGCTTTCTTT. Its protein is CAWSKGNPGNKAFF. J is TRBJ1-1 and V is TRBV30; tentatively, D is TRBD1 (5 bases). The CDR3 has 14 amino acids. The V gene's germline CDR1 is GTSNPN and CDR2 SVGIG (reference sequence). V was clipped by 2 bases and J by 9 bases, with 19 bases between them.

This clonotype has at least ten counts. The chain recombines TRBV30 with TRBJ1-1, with TRBD1 matching over 9 bases. The germline CDR1 and CDR2 sequences are GTSNPN and SVGIG (reference sequence). V shed 5 bases and J 6 bases; nucleotides not matched to a gene: 1. There are 11 residues in the CDR3. The CDR3 reads CAWGDRAEAFF. CDR3 in DNA: TGTGCCTGGGGGGACAGGGCTGAAGCTTTCTTT.

This clonotype occurred many times. The rearrangement links TRBV20-1 to TRBJ2-1, with 8 bases identical to TRBD2. Germline values: CDR1 DFQATT, CDR2 SNEGSKA (reference sequence). The CDR3 length is 15 residues. J gave up 7 bases and V 3 bases, and 11 bases lay outside the gene matches. The CDR3 nucleotides are TGCAGTGCTAGCCCCGTGACTAGCGAGCTAAATGAGCAGTTCTTC. It encodes CSASPVTSELNEQFF.

This clonotype was picked up one time. CDR3 region: CASSLYVTSTDTQYF. The CDR3 DNA sequence: TGTGCCAGCAGTTTATACGTTACCAGCACAGATACGCAGTATTTT. The chain uses TRBV27 and TRBJ2-3; no reliable D call. CDR3 size: 15 residues. The V and J ends lost 1 base and 0 bases respectively, with 8 bases between them. Looked up from germline, CDR1 is MNHEY and CDR2 is SMNVEV (reference sequence).

This clonotype was seen more than once but under ten times. The chain carries TRBV19 and TRBJ2-5; weak D call: TRBD2 (5 bases). This CDR3 has 17 residues. Germline CDR1 LNHDA, CDR2 SQIVND (reference sequence). The ends were cut back, 3 bases at V and 1 base at J, with 18 bases in the middle. In DNA form, the CDR3 reads TGTGCCAGTAGTATTGGACCCGACGGGGAAGTCCAAGAGACCCAGTACTTC. Its translation: CASSIGPDGEVQETQYF.

In its sample, this clonotype was seen many times. This rearrangement joins TRBV2 to TRBJ1-1, with D perhaps matching TRBD1 (6 bases). V was clipped by 11 bases and J by 4 bases, with 17 bases between them. The CDR3 loop spans 13 amino acids. In germline, CDR1 is SNHLY, CDR2 FYNNEI. CDR3 region: CAGKGEATTEAFF. Here the CDR3 DNA reads TGTGCCGGGAAGGGGGAGGCAACCACTGAAGCTTTCTTT.

This clonotype was seen repeatedly, ten times or more. This chain connects TRBV20-1 to TRBJ1-6; D possibly corresponds to TRBD1 (6 bases). Germline V lookup: CDR1 DFQATT, CDR2 SNEGSKA (reference sequence). The ends were cut back, 3 bases at V and 9 bases at J, with 21 bases in the middle. The CDR3 has 16 residues. The CDR3 DNA is TGCAGTGCTAGGCCCAAGGGAGGGGGATTCAGTTCACCCCTCCACTTT. Translation gives CSARPKGGGFSSPLHF.

There are many counts of this clonotype. The V and J genes are TRBV12-3 or TRBV12-4 and TRBJ2-2; D is unresolved. The CDR3 is made up of 12 amino acids. V was pared by 9 bases and J by 1 base, with 6 bases between. Here the CDR3 DNA reads TGTGCCAGTGGACGGAACACCGGGGAGCTGTTTTTT. Translation gives CASGRNTGELFF.